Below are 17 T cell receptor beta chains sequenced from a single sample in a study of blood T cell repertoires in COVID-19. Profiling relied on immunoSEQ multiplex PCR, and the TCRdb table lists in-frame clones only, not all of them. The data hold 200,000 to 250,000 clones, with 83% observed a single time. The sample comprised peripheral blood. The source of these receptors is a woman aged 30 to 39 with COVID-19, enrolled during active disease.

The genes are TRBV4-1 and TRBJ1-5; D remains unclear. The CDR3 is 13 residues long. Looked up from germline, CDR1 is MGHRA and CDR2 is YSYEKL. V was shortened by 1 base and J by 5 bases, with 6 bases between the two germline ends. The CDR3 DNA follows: TGCGCCAGCAGCCAAGCCACTCATCAGCCCCAGCATTTT. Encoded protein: CASSQATHQPQHF.

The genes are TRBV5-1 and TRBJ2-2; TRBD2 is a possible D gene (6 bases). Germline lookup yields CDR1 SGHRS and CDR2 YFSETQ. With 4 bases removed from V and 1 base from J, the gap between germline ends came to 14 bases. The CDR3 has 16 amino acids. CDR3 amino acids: CASSPELSGNTGELFF. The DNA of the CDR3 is TGCGCCAGCAGCCCCGAGCTTAGCGGGAACACCGGGGAGCTGTTTTTT.

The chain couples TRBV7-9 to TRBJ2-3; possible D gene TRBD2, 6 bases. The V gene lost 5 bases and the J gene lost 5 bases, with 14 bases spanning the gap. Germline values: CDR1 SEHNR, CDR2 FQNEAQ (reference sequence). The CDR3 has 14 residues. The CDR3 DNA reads TGTGCCAGCAGCCTACGGGAGTACAGAGATACGCAGTATTTT. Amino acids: CASSLREYRDTQYF.

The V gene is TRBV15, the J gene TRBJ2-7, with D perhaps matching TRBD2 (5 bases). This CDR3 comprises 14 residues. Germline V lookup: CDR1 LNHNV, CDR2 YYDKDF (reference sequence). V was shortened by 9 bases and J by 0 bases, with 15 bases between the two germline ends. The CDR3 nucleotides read TGTGCCACGAGCCGGGGTGGTGTCTCCTACGAGCAGTACTTC. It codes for CATSRGGVSYEQYF.

The CDR3, as DNA: TGCGCCAGCAGCTTGGGTGTAGTCGGGAATCAGCCCCAGCATTTT. Translation gives CASSLGVVGNQPQHF. This sequence joins TRBV5-1 and TRBJ1-5; the D is unclear. Trimming left V 0 bases short and J 4 bases short, with 11 bases between. The germline V gene encodes CDR1 SGHRS and CDR2 YFSETQ. The CDR3 has 15 residues.

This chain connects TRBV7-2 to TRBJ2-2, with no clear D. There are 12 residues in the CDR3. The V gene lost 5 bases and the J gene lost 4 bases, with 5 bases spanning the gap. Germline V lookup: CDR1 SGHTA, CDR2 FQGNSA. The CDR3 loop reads CASSRPTGELFF. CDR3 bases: TGTGCCAGCAGCCGTCCCACCGGGGAGCTGTTTTTT.

The CDR3 sequence is CASVDSLGTQYF. DNA for the CDR3: TGCGCCAGCGTGGACTCGCTGGGGACCCAGTACTTC. This chain joins TRBV5-1 and TRBJ2-5; possibly TRBD2 for D (5 bases). Trimming removed 7 bases at V and 7 bases at J, with 14 bases between. Germline loops: CDR1 SGHRS, CDR2 YFSETQ. This CDR3 spans 12 amino acids.

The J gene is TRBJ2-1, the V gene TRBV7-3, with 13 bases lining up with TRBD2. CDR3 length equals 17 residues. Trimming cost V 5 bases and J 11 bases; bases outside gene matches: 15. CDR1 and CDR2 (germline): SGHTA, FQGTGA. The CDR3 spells CASSPSGLAGEWGKQFF. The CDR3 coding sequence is TGTGCCAGCAGCCCATCCGGACTAGCGGGAGAGTGGGGGAAGCAGTTCTTC.

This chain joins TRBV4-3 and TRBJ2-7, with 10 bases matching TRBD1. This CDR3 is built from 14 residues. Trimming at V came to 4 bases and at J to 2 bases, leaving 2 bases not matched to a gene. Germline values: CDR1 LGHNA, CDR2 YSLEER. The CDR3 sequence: CASSPDRGAYEQYF. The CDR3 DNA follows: TGCGCCAGCAGCCCGGACAGGGGGGCCTACGAGCAGTACTTC.

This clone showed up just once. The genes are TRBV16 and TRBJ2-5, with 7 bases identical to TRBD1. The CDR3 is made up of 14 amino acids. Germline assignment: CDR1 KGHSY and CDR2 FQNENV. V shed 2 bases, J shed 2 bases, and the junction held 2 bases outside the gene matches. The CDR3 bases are TGTGCCAGCAGCCAACGGACAGGACAAGAGACCCAGTACTTC. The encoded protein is CASSQRTGQETQYF.

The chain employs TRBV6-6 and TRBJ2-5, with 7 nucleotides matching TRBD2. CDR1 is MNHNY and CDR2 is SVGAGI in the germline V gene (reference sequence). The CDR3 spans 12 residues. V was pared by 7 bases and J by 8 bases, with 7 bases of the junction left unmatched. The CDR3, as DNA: TGTGCCAGCAACGCGGGAGAGGTAACCCAGTACTTC. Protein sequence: CASNAGEVTQYF.

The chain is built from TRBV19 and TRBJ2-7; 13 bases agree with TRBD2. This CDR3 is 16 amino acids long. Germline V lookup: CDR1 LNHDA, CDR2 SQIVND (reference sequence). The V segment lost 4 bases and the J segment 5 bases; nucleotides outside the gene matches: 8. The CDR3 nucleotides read TGTGCCAGTAGTAGGGTGACTAGCGGGGGGCAGGACGAGCAGTACTTC. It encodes CASSRVTSGGQDEQYF. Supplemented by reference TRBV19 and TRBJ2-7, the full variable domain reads DGGITQSPKYLFRKEGQNVTLSCEQNLNHDAMYWYRQDPGQGLRLIYYSQIVNDFQKGDIAEGYSVSREKKESFPLTVTSAQKNPTAFYLCASSRVTSGGQDEQYFGPGTRLTVT.

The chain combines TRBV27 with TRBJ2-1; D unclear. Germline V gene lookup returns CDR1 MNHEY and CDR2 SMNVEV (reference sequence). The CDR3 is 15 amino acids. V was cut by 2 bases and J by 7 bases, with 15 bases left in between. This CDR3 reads CASSLRSQWWNEQFF. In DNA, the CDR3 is TGTGCCAGCAGTTTAAGGAGCCAGTGGTGGAATGAGCAGTTCTTC.

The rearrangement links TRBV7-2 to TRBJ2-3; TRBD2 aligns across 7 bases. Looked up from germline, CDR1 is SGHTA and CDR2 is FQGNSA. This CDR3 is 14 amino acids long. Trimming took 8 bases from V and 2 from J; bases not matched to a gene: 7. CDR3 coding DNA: TGTGCCAGCGGACTAGACGGTCTCACAGATACGCAGTATTTT. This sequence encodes CASGLDGLTDTQYF.

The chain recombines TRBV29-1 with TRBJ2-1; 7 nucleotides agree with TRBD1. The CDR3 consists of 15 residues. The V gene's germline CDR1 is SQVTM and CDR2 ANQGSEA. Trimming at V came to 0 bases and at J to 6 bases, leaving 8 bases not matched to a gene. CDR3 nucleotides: TGCAGCGTTGAAGAGACAGGGCGGCTCTTCAATGAGCAGTTCTTC. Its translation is CSVEETGRLFNEQFF.

CDR3 sequence (DNA): TGTGCCAGCAGCTTAGGGGGACAGGGGTACAATGAAAAACTGTTTTTT. This translates into CASSLGGQGYNEKLFF. This sequence joins TRBV7-9 and TRBJ1-4; 10 nucleotides match TRBD1. Germline-derived CDR1 and CDR2 are SEHNR and FQNEAQ (reference sequence). V was pared by 1 base and J by 5 bases, with 4 bases of the junction left unmatched. The CDR3 loop spans 16 amino acids. Based on the CDR3 plus reference TRBV7-9 and TRBJ1-4, the full variable domain is DTGVSQNPRHKITKRGQNVTFRCDPISEHNRLYWYRQTLGQGPEFLTYFQNEAQLEKSRLLSDRFSAERPKGSFSTLEIQRTEQGDSAMYLCASSLGGQGYNEKLFFGSGTQLSVL.

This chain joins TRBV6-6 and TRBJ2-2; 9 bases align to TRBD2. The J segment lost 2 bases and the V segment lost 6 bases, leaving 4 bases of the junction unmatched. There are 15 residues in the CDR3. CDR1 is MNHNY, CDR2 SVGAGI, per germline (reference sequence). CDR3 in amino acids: CASRGAGGNTGELFF. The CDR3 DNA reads TGTGCCAGCAGGGGAGCGGGAGGTAACACCGGGGAGCTGTTTTTT.